This T cell receptor beta chain emerged from a study of cytomegalovirus exposure and HLA in healthy donors (dated 2017 in TCRdb). With respect to the entire study: An earlier analysis of several hundred of the donors reported 250 to 300 Gb of sequence data and 117 million unique TCR beta sequences obtained from around 190 million T cells. The aim of the study was to test whether cataloging public T cell receptors could identify signatures of past pathogen exposure. Donor age, sex, ethnicity and CMV serostatus were compiled alongside the repertoire data. Typing coverage differed by locus: A, B, C, DRB1 and DQB1 were typed in about 620-630 donors, DQA1 in around 500, DPA1 in some 610, and DPB1 in just under 480. Both class I and class II loci were covered by HLA typing, at four-digit resolution. The study combined high-throughput TCR immunosequencing, statistical association of individual TCRs with disease status, and machine learning to predict cytomegalovirus infection status. Among about 360 genotyped donors of the cohort, an average of approximately 250,000 unique TCR beta nucleotide sequences were sequenced per donor, roughly 18% of them non-productive. An early release that covered approximately 600 HLA-typed donors contained around 330 gigabases of sequencing data and tens of millions of unique TCR sequences. Rather than drawing on any new phenotypic data, the later analysis identified candidate immune exposures from TCR beta sequences and the way those sequences occurred across donors. An earlier analysis of roughly 600 of the donors used high-throughput TCR beta sequencing to judge whether each TCR beta V gene segment behaved as functional or pseudogenic. Of the roughly 430 genotyped donors, about 80% fell in the genetic ancestry cluster associated with self-reported Caucasian donors. All discovery cohort repertoires had been generated using a single sequencing platform. Along with the approximately 670-subject first cohort, a separate validation cohort of some 130 different subjects was used. Because of strong linkage in the cohort, roughly five DR-DQ haplotypes were treated as single units for association and clustering. In a later genetic analysis, genome-wide SNP genotypes for about three fifths of the roughly 670 donors were used, and that subset was treated as a discovery cohort. The study used immunosequencing to profile the T cell repertoires of more than 650 subjects and linked those repertoires to cytomegalovirus serostatus. A later analysis re-examined previously published TCR beta repertoires from roughly 650 donors and added high-resolution HLA genotyping to investigate patterns of TCR occurrence.

Its CDR3 holds 17 amino acids, cysteine through phenylalanine. The entry retains the CDR3 DNA only, 51 bases that are in frame from base 1. CDR1 and CDR2 are drawn from the germline V gene: MDHEN, SYDVKM. Cut back by 6 bases and 4 bases, the V and J ends lie 22 bases apart. Receptor libraries were prepared by the immunoSEQ multiplex PCR assay. A mixture of 60 forward primers for TCR Vbeta segments and 13 reverse primers for TCR Jbeta segments was used in the multiplex PCR. The CDR3 region of rearranged TCR beta genes was amplified from genomic DNA with a multiplex PCR assay. Amplified TCR beta libraries were sequenced as 87-base-pair reads on the Illumina HiSeq System. On the study's bioinformatics: A later analysis tallied roughly 80 million unique TCR beta chains across the 640 or so repertoires, and roughly 11 million of those chains were shared by two or more donors. A nearest-neighbor algorithm error-corrected the raw reads and collapsed the reads into unique sequences, merging closely related sequences to remove PCR and sequencing errors. V, D and J gene segments were assigned by aligning CDR3 sequences to IMGT reference sequences. For a sequence to be retained, a match of at least six nucleotides was required to both a V gene segment and a J gene segment. A rearrangement was called productive if the CDR3 had no stop codons and remained in frame with V and J, and every other rearrangement was called non-productive. CDR3 was defined according to IMGT convention as the region running from the second conserved V-encoded cysteine to the conserved J-encoded phenylalanine. In an earlier analysis of 500 to 650 of the donors, sequences lacking an unambiguous match to a single V gene segment were excluded. In an earlier analysis of almost 600 of the donors, a V segment was called functional when productive rearrangements were above 56.7%, and segregating when the standard deviation between donors exceeded 5%. A statistical classification framework was built for diagnosing cytomegalovirus status from the catalog of TCR beta chain sequences. In a later analysis, V and J genes were assigned by comparing TCR nucleotide sequences against IMGT/GENE-DB human TR gene sequences. In a later analysis, CDR3 sequences and most-parsimonious VDJ recombination scenarios were assigned using the TCRdist pipeline. In a later analysis, every TCR beta chain was defined by the combination of its CDR3 amino acid sequence and its V-gene family, and reads without a unique V-gene family were dropped. In a later analysis, nearly 600 highly shared, low-generation-probability nucleotide sequences were removed to address suspected cross-contamination and a sequencing artifact. In a later analysis, a clonal expansion index was calculated for each public chain from normalized within-repertoire ranks of inferred template counts. Generation probabilities in a later analysis came from a VDJ recombination model fitted to out-of-frame rearrangements, and those results were checked against IGoR. A later analysis scored TCR-TCR, TCR-HLA and TCR-CMV co-occurrence with hypergeometric tests, applying a repertoire-size bias correction to TCR pairs. In a later analysis, false discovery rates were estimated by permuting HLA or CMV assignments 20 times. In a later analysis, co-occurring TCRs were grouped with DBSCAN, and TCRdist sequence similarity was added when clustering was performed within HLA-allele-positive subsets. Repertoires with fewer than 30,000 or more than 120,000 public chains, plus five repertoires with anomalous nucleotide sharing, were excluded from co-occurrence clustering. TCRdb re-hosts the immuneACCESS table, in-frame sequences only. Its copies lack some clones; in the studies checked, an unresolved V gene accounts for under half of them, and the cause for the rest is not known. V, J and clone size were drawn from that table, and D and trimming were deduced from the DNA. The sample records just over 200,000 clones, around 83% of which are singletons. 2.5% to 3.5% of the sample is taken by the ten largest.

Of note for this clone: The clone's antigen remains unknown. The record has no base qualities; no much larger clone is one base away.

The cohort comprised around 690 healthy bone marrow donors. All cohort members were sampled while nominally healthy, although unrecorded immune exposures were likely present. The donor tested CMV seronegative and was one of the 352 seronegative cohort members. Each donor provided a peripheral blood sample, and peripheral blood mononuclear cells were used for TCR beta sequencing. The Qiagen DNeasy Blood Extraction Kit was used to extract genomic DNA from the blood cell samples. General study outcomes and caveats: A later analysis associated some 17,000 TCR beta sequences with specific HLA alleles at a false discovery rate of 0.05. CMV serostatus was the only immune exposure information available for the cohort. A total of 150 to 200 TCR beta chains were listed by the study as associated with cytomegalovirus. A later analysis reported that several top co-occurrence clusters appeared linked to parvovirus B19, influenza, CMV and Epstein-Barr virus. A later analysis found that HLA-associated TCR beta chains were more clonally expanded and had lower generation probabilities than equally common non-associated chains. In a later analysis, most CMV-associated TCR beta chains were found to appear HLA-restricted, with HLA associations seemingly driven largely by CMV exposure. It was suggested by the authors that the approach could potentially be generalized to other disease states and immunological phenotypes. Some IMGT-functional V segments, including TRBV6-2 and TRBV6-3, could not be distinguished by the 87-base-pair reads and were therefore excluded. A few of the identified cytomegalovirus-associated TCR beta chains were confirmed in vitro to be specific for cytomegalovirus antigens. About 17 rarely observed V segments, including chromosome 9 orphons, were excluded from the earlier analysis of just under 600 of the donors because counts were too low. Assigning TCR associations to individual alleles was difficult when HLA alleles, especially DR and DQ, strongly co-occurred. HLA typing was unavailable for some donors at each locus, so association tests used only the typed subset. Across donors, most TCR sequences were observed very rarely, whereas some public TCRs were present in many individuals. A cluster of highly shared sequence variants was judged likely to be a technical artifact of the sequencing pipeline. A later genetic analysis reported fewer N-insertions in productive TCRs among donors in an Asian-associated ancestry cluster than the roughly 620-donor mean. The presence/absence analyses assumed that sequencing depth was roughly uniform across donors, and that assumption may not be true. A later genetic analysis associated a missense DCLRE1C variant with V-gene and J-gene trimming of TCR beta chains, and an independent cohort replicated the association. This cohort had only TCR beta chains sequenced, and the lack of alpha or paired-chain data limited which features could be detected. A further reported finding was that TCR beta sequences accurately predicted the HLA-A and HLA-B alleles for most subjects in the first cohort. An earlier analysis of approximately 530 of the donors showed that most TCR beta V segments appeared in productive rearrangements either about 87% or about 30% of the time, which broadly matched IMGT annotations. In a later analysis, the rate of TCR association differed among HLA loci, with DRB1 alleles having the most associated TCRs and HLA-C alleles having the fewest. In both the original and validation cohorts, the classifier was reported to diagnose cytomegalovirus status with high specificity and sensitivity. Linkage disequilibrium might explain the correlated functional status among segregating V segments, but an unknown experimental factor could not be ruled out.

The chain is made from TRBV28 and TRBJ2-1, with the D gene call left open. The sequence came from a woman aged 40-49 years in good health and CMV-seronegative. What was sequenced was PBMCs. The CDR3 in this case is CASSHASGRAKYNEQFF. The nucleotide sequence reads TGTGCCAGCAGCCACGCTTCGGGTCGAGCAAAATACAATGAGCAGTTCTTC.